This record covers a single TCR beta chain. Its recognized antigen is unknown. No base-level quality is on record; no much larger clone is a single base apart. The immunoSEQ Assay, a bias-controlled multiplex PCR, was used to amplify TCRbeta CDR3 regions from genomic DNA. The paper's data handling went like this. The number of nucleated cells in each sample was estimated from the amplification of reference gene primers within the assay. Sequence reads were collapsed and filtered to measure the absolute abundance of every unique TCRbeta CDR3 rearrangement. For each sample, productive Simpson clonality was calculated by taking the square root of Simpson's diversity index across productive rearrangements. Imported from immuneACCESS, the table was reduced by TCRdb to in-frame sequences with V and J called. These copies leave out some clones; in studies compared against another copy, an unresolved V gene accounts for under half, and the cause of the remainder is not known. Clonal size and the V and J genes are those of that table, whereas D and trimming came from the DNA. For this sample there are hundreds of thousands of clones; more than 70% appear just once. The top ten clones comprise 5% to 7% of the sample.

Reading the germline V gene (reference sequence) gives CDR1 LGHDT and CDR2 YNNKEL. Reading from cysteine to phenylalanine, the CDR3 counts 15 amino acids. Only the CDR3 part of the read is kept: 45 bases, read in frame from the first base. Trimming costs V 5 bases and J 3 bases, and their ends lie 14 bases apart. At one collaborating source in Seattle, patients were enrolled during active infection and were followed longitudinally through the course of disease. The collaborating institutions used their own protocols to collect whole blood in K2EDTA tubes. Collaborator samples were shipped for TCRbeta analysis as frozen whole blood, isolated PBMCs, or DNA extracted from either sample type. The sample originates from a study of blood T cell repertoires in COVID-19 (TCRdb year 2020). Looking at the study overall: Collaborator samples came from the United States, Italy and Spain and covered acute and convalescent phases of COVID-19. The dataset comprised deeply sampled blood TCRbeta repertoires from subjects exposed to, actively infected with, or recovered from COVID-19. The repertoires were released in a freely available public database meant as a resource for research on the immune response to SARS-CoV-2. The material from the prospective study consisted of cDNA or gDNA derived from T cells, B-cell-depleted T cells, or PBMCs. The sample metadata nearly always contained a de-identified subject ID, COVID-19 status, age in years and sex. Where available, HLA class I and class II types were taken from metadata supplied by the sample provider and were not determined by assay-based typing. The samples were drawn from two sources: the first 160 participants of the ongoing ImmuneRACE study, and 1,254 subjects contributed by 6 global collaborators.

Overall results and qualifications from the work: How much clinical and demographic metadata was included differed by source and by participant, and the metadata was provided uncurated.

Material for sequencing was peripheral blood. Recombination connected TRBV3-1 (or the pseudogene TRBV3-2) to TRBJ1-5; the D region possibly corresponds to TRBD1 (5 bases align). This receptor was identified in a woman at least 80 years old with COVID-19, enrolled during active disease. The bases read TGTGCCAGCAGCAGGGGCAGTGAGATCAATCAGCCCCAGCATTTT. It is translated as CASSRGSEINQPQHF.